This T cell receptor (beta chain) is drawn from a study of esophageal squamous cell carcinoma under preoperative chemotherapy (dated by TCRdb to 2016 to 2019). As for the study more broadly: The study profiled TCR repertoires of both peripheral blood T cells and tumor-infiltrating lymphocytes. The study examined the effect of paclitaxel-nedaplatin chemotherapy on T-cell receptor repertoires in patients with esophageal squamous cell carcinoma. Repertoires from samples collected before paclitaxel-nedaplatin therapy were compared with repertoires from samples collected after the therapy. The cohort comprised a few patients with primary esophageal squamous cell carcinoma. Study-wide conclusions, independent of this receptor: Post-treatment tumor-infiltrating lymphocytes appeared to be derived in part from peripheral T cells migrating into the tumor, rather than solely from local clonal changes. A small cohort was used, with only four to six patients with esophageal squamous cell carcinoma being analyzed. After chemotherapy, peripheral T cells showed a significant rise in TCR diversity, whereas tumor-infiltrating lymphocytes did not. Clonotype frequencies shifted immediately and substantially under paclitaxel-nedaplatin therapy, and abundant clones were more likely to contract than to amplify.

This clonotype was counted many times. There is no known antigen for this receptor. One base away there is no much larger clone; base qualities are not given. From the germline V gene, CDR1 is SGHNT and CDR2 is YENEEA. The CDR3 runs 14 residues from the cysteine to the phenylalanine. Just CDR3 DNA is preserved here, 42 bases in frame from base 1. Germline trimming: 3 bases from V, 7 bases from J; junction bases outside gene matches: 3. Reading the label with the study, this specimen's time point is: after preoperative PTX-NDP chemotherapy. Patients received paclitaxel-nedaplatin as preoperative chemotherapy before surgery. Library generation was performed with PCR. Sequencer: HiSeq X Ten. High-throughput sequencing was used to characterize the TCR repertoires. TCRdb reprocessing: public reads trimmed at Q25 with fastp, clones called with MiXCR, in-frame beta chains kept. Here each entry gathers all rows of one CDR3 protein and keeps the most common genes and DNA. For this sample there are 30,000 or so distinct CDR3 sequences; roughly 52% appear just once. Of the sample, 20% to 25% falls within the top ten clones.

The rearranged segments are TRBV11-3 and TRBJ2-2; a stretch of 9 junction bases matches TRBD1. The TCR comes from a human donor with esophageal squamous cell carcinoma. The donor label of this sample is uncertain. The sample was collected from a patient given preoperative chemotherapy. The DNA is as follows: TGTGCCAGCAGCTTCGGACAGGGGAACGGGGAGCTGTTTTTT. It translates to CASSFGQGNGELFF.